The 17 T cell receptor beta chains below all came from one sample that was sequenced in a study of blood T cell repertoires in COVID-19. The method was immunoSEQ multiplex PCR; TCRdb's version includes in-frame clones alone and lacks a portion of them. The table includes around 78,000 clones, over 75% detected once. Sample: peripheral blood. These receptors all come from a man between 65 and 85 years old with active or convalescent COVID-19.

The chain links TRBV5-6 to TRBJ1-2, with 8 bases lining up with TRBD1. This CDR3 has 14 residues. Germline V gene data show CDR1 as SGHDT and CDR2 as YYEEEE. V shed 5 bases and J 4 bases; nucleotides not matched to a gene: 7. In DNA form, the CDR3 reads TGTGCCAGCAGTCAGGACAGGGCCTCCTATGGCTACACCTTC. This encodes CASSQDRASYGYTF.

The CDR3 sequence: CASSKSSGTQETQYF. The CDR3 DNA reads as TGTGCCAGCAGCAAGTCGAGCGGGACCCAAGAGACCCAGTACTTC. The chain has TRBV21-1 and TRBJ2-5; the D call of TRBD2 is as the table states it, not checked on the DNA. TRBV21-1 is labeled a pseudogene. The CDR3 extends over 15 amino acids.

The V and J genes are TRBV25-1 and TRBJ2-3; tentatively, D is TRBD2 (6 bases). This CDR3 region has 13 residues. In germline, CDR1 is MGHDK, CDR2 SYGVNS. V lost 7 bases and J 7 bases, leaving 15 bases between the germline ends. CDR3 DNA: TGTGCCAGCAACACCGCGGGGTGGAATACGCAGTATTTT. Translated: CASNTAGWNTQYF. The full variable domain, in which reference TRBV25-1 and TRBJ2-3 provide the parts outside the CDR3, is EADIYQTPRYLVIGTGKKITLECSQTMGHDKMYWYQQDPGMELHLIHYSYGVNSTEKGDLSSESTVSRIRTEHFPLTLESARPSHTSQYLCASNTAGWNTQYFGPGTRLTVL.

This clone was found a few times. The CDR3 DNA follows: TGTGCCAGCAGCTTAGGGAGGGCCAACCCCATTCAGTACTTC. It yields the protein CASSLGRANPIQYF. The J gene is TRBJ2-4, the V gene TRBV7-9, with D possibly TRBD2 on 6 matching bases. CDR3 length: 14 residues. Germline CDR1 is SEHNR and CDR2 is FQNEAQ (reference sequence). V was shortened by 1 base and J by 9 bases, with 13 bases between the two germline ends.

CDR3 coding DNA: TGCGCCAGCAGCCAAGGATTCGGGCAGGGGAAAGCGACCCAGTACTTC. Translating gives CASSQGFGQGKATQYF. J is TRBJ2-5 and V is TRBV4-3; tentatively, D is TRBD1 (6 bases). CDR1 and CDR2 (germline): LGHNA, YSLEER. The germline V and J ends were trimmed by 1 base and 7 bases, with 19 bases remaining between them. CDR3 length: 16 residues.

This clone was recorded a few times. The chain combines TRBV5-1 with TRBJ1-2; D gene uncertain. CDR1 SGHRS and CDR2 YFSETQ come from the germline V gene. This CDR3 is built from 16 residues. V lost 0 bases, J lost 0 bases, and 12 bases lay in between. CDR3 sequence: CASSLGGRTANYGYTF. CDR3 nucleotides: TGCGCCAGCAGCTTGGGTGGCCGCACAGCTAACTATGGCTACACCTTC.

This clone has a handful of counts. The chain has TRBV7-2 and TRBJ1-1; a weak D match, TRBD1 (6 bases). V shed 6 bases and J shed 6 bases, with 14 bases lying between them. The CDR3 is made up of 13 amino acids. Germline values: CDR1 SGHTA, CDR2 FQGNSA. The CDR3 DNA sequence: TGTGCCAGCAGTCAAGACAGGCAGGCTGAAGCTTTCTTT. This sequence encodes CASSQDRQAEAFF.

This clone was seen only a few times. This chain uses TRBV28 with TRBJ2-2; the match to TRBD2 covers 11 bases. CDR3 length: 15 amino acids. Germline assignment: CDR1 MDHEN and CDR2 SYDVKM. V lost 8 bases, J lost 6 bases, and 8 bases stayed unmatched. The CDR3 nucleotides read TGTGCCAGCTCCCCTAGCGGGAGGTGGGCCGGGGAGCTGTTTTTT. Translating gives CASSPSGRWAGELFF.

On this clone itself: Different DNA sequences within this sample yield the same CDR3. The V and J genes are TRBV19 and TRBJ1-2; TRBD1 agrees at 7 bases. The CDR3 has 13 residues. V shed 8 bases, J shed 5 bases, and the junction held 8 bases outside the gene matches. Germline-derived CDR1 and CDR2 are LNHDA and SQIVND (reference sequence). The CDR3 DNA follows: TGTGCCAGTGGAGACAGGGACTCGTATGGCTACACCTTC. Protein product: CASGDRDSYGYTF.

The chain links TRBV28 to TRBJ1-3; TRBD1 might be the D (6 bases). Trimming left V 3 bases short and J 6 bases short, with 12 bases between. Germline V CDR1 and CDR2: MDHEN, SYDVKM. The CDR3 totals 14 residues. CDR3 DNA: TGTGCCAGCAGTTTCTTCCAGGGGTCAAACACCATATATTTT. This sequence encodes CASSFFQGSNTIYF.

The chain has TRBV30 and TRBJ2-1; 13 bases line up with TRBD2. In germline, CDR1 is GTSNPN, CDR2 SVGIG (reference sequence). The CDR3 runs to 15 residues. CDR3 DNA sequence: TGTGCTTTGACGGCCGGGACTAGCGGGACAAATGAGCAGTTCTTC. This translates into CALTAGTSGTNEQFF. Full variable domain (outside the CDR3, taken from reference TRBV30 and TRBJ2-1): SQTIHQWPATLVQPVGSPLSLECTVEGTSNPNLYWYRQAAGRGLQLLFYSVGIGQISSEVPQNLSASRPQDRQFILSSKKLLLSDSGFYLCALTAGTSGTNEQFFGPGTRLTVL.

The genes are TRBV10-3 and TRBJ1-2, with D hard to call. Looked up from germline, CDR1 is ENHRY and CDR2 is SYGVKD. This CDR3 has 13 amino acids. The germline V and J ends were trimmed by 6 bases and 7 bases, with 15 bases remaining between them. CDR3 region: CAIRGSTLLGYTF. The CDR3 bases are TGTGCCATCAGAGGTAGCACTCTCCTTGGCTACACCTTC.

The chain has TRBV30 and TRBJ2-7; TRBD2 matches at 10 bases. The junction had 7 bases not matched to a gene; V was cut back by 4 bases and J by 1 base. The CDR3 sequence is 15 residues long. The germline gives CDR1 GTSNPN, CDR2 SVGIG (reference sequence). CDR3 sequence (DNA): TGTGCCTGGAACGATCGAGCGGGAGGGTCCTACGAGCAGTACTTC. As protein: CAWNDRAGGSYEQYF.

The chain carries TRBV28 and TRBJ1-6, with 7 positions matching TRBD1. This CDR3 contains 16 residues. Losses at the gene ends were 5 bases for V and 4 bases for J; bases not matched to a gene: 8. The germline CDR1 and CDR2 sequences are MDHEN and SYDVKM. The CDR3 here is CASSLPRTGYNSPLHF. CDR3 in DNA: TGTGCCAGCAGTCTCCCGCGGACAGGATATAATTCACCCCTCCACTTT.

The V and J genes are TRBV6-5 and TRBJ1-1; TRBD1 is a possible D gene (6 bases). Germline loops: CDR1 MNHEY, CDR2 SVGAGI. V dropped 2 bases and J dropped 1 base, with 8 bases sitting between them. The CDR3 extends over 14 amino acids. The CDR3 coding sequence is TGTGCCAGCAGTTACGGGGGCGCGAACACTGAAGCTTTCTTT. This encodes CASSYGGANTEAFF.

This clone appeared once. The V gene is TRBV6-5, the J gene TRBJ1-3; D uncertain. Trimming removed 7 bases from V and 2 bases from J, with 9 bases in between. CDR3 length: 13 amino acids. Germline V lookup: CDR1 MNHEY, CDR2 SVGAGI. CDR3 nucleotides: TGTGCCAGCATCGAGGGAGCTGGAAACACCATATATTTT. Its translation is CASIEGAGNTIYF.

Written as DNA, the CDR3 is TGTGCCAGCAGCCAGTCGGGACTAGTCTCCTACGAGCAGTACTTC. Translation: CASSQSGLVSYEQYF. V is TRBV4-2 and J is TRBJ2-7, with 8 positions matching TRBD2. J was trimmed by 0 bases and V by 3 bases; bases with no gene match: 4. This CDR3 comprises 15 residues. The germline V gene has CDR1 LGHNA and CDR2 YNFKEQ.